This T cell receptor (beta chain) originates from a study of shared clonotypes between healthy human individuals. Overall study findings and caveats: Non-shared clonotypes had lower generation probabilities than those shared by all four donors. Richness estimates generally favored naive over memory subsets. Rarefaction indicated that sorted-subset sequencing remained incomplete although depth was large.

Points on this clone: Its antigen is undetermined.

Donors, healthy HIV-negative adults, lacked recent acute infections or vaccinations. Only in-frame clones appear in the TCRdb table, and some are missing; sequencing was by immunoSEQ multiplex PCR. The repertoire holds roughly 1.5 million clones, with nearly 99% as singletons. V was cut by 5 bases and J by 2 bases, with 19 bases left in between. The CDR3 loop spans 17 amino acids. Germline CDR1 is SEHNR and CDR2 is FQNEAQ (reference sequence). The chain uses TRBV7-9 and TRBJ2-1; TRBD2 might be the D (6 bases). This sequence originates from a man aged 30-40 years in good health. Sequencing was carried out using naive CD4+ T cells sorted from blood. Subset defined: CD45RA+ positively selected. CDR3 coding DNA: TGTGCCAGCAGCCCAGGTATGAGCGCGGGACCCTACAATGAGCAGTTCTTC. It encodes CASSPGMSAGPYNEQFF.